This TCR beta chain was obtained from a study of blood T cells in healthy people across ages. Study conclusions and caveats: The donors' CMV status was not determined, possibly confounding changes in expanded clonotypes.

V gave up 3 bases and J gave up 3 bases, with 9 bases separating them. Germline V CDR1 and CDR2: SQVTM, ANQGSEA. This CDR3 has 13 residues. Worth noting for this clonotype: Antigen specificity is unknown.

A second PCR of roughly 6 to 12 cycles used a sample-barcoded 5' primer and a J-beta primer mix. Tags on each cDNA molecule came from a template-switch adaptor with 12 random nucleotides. TCRdb reprocessed the 5' RACE reads with MiXCR, giving one entry per CDR3 protein. The sample holds more than 900,000 distinct CDR3 sequences, approximately 25% seen once. This sample also belongs to another study, concerning T cells of mothers and their children.

The genes are TRBV29-1 and TRBJ2-4; D possibly corresponds to TRBD2 (6 bases). Sequencing was performed on blood. The sequence was obtained from a girl aged 2 to 9 in good health. The CDR3 is CSVEAGFKNIQYF. DNA for the CDR3: TGCAGCGTTGAGGCGGGGTTCAAAAACATTCAGTACTTC.